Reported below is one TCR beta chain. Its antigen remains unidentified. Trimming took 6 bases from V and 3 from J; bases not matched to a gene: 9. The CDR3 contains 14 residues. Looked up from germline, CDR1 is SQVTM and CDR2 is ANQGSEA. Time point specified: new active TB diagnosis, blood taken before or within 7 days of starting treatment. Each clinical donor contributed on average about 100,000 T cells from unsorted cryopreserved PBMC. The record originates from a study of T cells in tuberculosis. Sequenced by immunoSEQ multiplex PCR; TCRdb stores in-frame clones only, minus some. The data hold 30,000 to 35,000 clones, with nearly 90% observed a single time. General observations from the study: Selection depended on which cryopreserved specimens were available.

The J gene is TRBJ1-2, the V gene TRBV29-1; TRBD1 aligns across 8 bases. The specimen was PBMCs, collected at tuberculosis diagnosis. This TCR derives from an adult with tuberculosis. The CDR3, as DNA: TGCAGCGTAGCCCGACAGGGGCCCCACTATGGCTACACCTTC. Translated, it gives CSVARQGPHYGYTF.